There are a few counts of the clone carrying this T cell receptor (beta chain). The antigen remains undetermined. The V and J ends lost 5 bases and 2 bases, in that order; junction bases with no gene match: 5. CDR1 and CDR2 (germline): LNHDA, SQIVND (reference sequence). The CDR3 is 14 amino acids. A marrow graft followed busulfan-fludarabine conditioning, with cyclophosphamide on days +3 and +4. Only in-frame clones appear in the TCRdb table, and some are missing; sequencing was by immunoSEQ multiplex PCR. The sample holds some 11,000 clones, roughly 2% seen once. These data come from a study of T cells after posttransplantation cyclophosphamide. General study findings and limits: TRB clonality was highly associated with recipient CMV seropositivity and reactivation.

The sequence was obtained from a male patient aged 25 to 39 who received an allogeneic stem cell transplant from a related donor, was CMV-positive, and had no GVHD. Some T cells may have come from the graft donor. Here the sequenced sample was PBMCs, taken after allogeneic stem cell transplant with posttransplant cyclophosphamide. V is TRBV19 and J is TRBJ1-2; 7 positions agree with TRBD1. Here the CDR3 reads CASSVTGWNYGYTF. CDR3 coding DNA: TGTGCCAGTAGTGTGACAGGGTGGAACTATGGCTACACCTTC.